This T cell receptor beta chain was retrieved from a study of memory CD4+ T cells and cytomegalovirus serostatus. Single viable CD3+CD4+CD8-CD45RO+ cells were sorted as the memory CD4+ T cells. Clones were sequenced by immunoSEQ multiplex PCR, and TCRdb holds only the in-frame ones, with some missing. The sample records approximately 41,000 clones, over 60% being singletons. The material sequenced was memory CD4+ T cells from blood. The source is an adult in good health and CMV-seronegative.

The CDR3 nucleotides are TGTGCCAGCAGCCCTCAACTTCTAGCTTACGAGCAGTACTTC. Its protein product is CASSPQLLAYEQYF. The V call is TRBV11-2, the J call TRBJ2-7, with a weak D call TRBD2 (5 bases). Germline CDR1 and CDR2: SGHAT and FQNNGV. The CDR3 length is 14 residues. Trimming pared 5 bases from V and 4 bases from J, leaving 15 bases between.